This T cell receptor (beta chain) emerged from a study of monozygotic twins with cystic fibrosis. Study-wide results and limits: Monozygotic CF twin pairs shared significantly more nucleotide-identical clonotypes than unrelated CF individuals did. Shared CDR3 numbers were not associated with age, concordance or severity. Clonality was generally low (median approximately 0.0094), higher in the most severe patients.

On this clone itself: Its target is not known.

The table came from immunoSEQ multiplex PCR; TCRdb's copy has only in-frame clones and leaves some out. There are some 15,000 clones in the sample; 70% to 90% occur only once, and approximately 1.1% lies in the top ten. The germline gives CDR1 MNHEY, CDR2 SVGAGI. The CDR3 runs to 15 residues. The V gene lost 0 bases and the J gene lost 5 bases, with 13 bases spanning the gap. The source of this sequence is a boy between 10 and 17 years old with cystic fibrosis. The chain couples TRBV6-5 to TRBJ2-5, with D possibly TRBD2 on 5 matching bases. Sequencing used blood. CDR3 coding DNA: TGTGCCAGCAGTTACTCTACACCCCGAGGGGAGACCCAGTACTTC. Amino acid sequence: CASSYSTPRGETQYF.